A single sample gave rise to the 8 T cell receptor beta chains below, sequenced in a study of blood T cell repertoires in COVID-19. Libraries were prepared by immunoSEQ multiplex PCR; TCRdb keeps only in-frame clonotypes and omits some of them. Here the sample spans around 200,000 clones, roughly three quarters being singletons. Source material: peripheral blood. Receptor source: a woman in her thirties or forties with COVID-19, enrolled during active disease.

In its sample, this clone was seen once. The J gene is TRBJ1-4, the V gene TRBV25-1; D ambiguous. CDR3 length equals 11 residues. Trimming removed 3 bases from V and 11 bases from J, with 7 bases in between. Per germline, CDR1 MGHDK and CDR2 SYGVNS. The CDR3 reads CASSDALKLFF. Written as DNA, the CDR3 is TGTGCCAGCAGTGATGCGTTGAAACTGTTTTTT.

The chain couples TRBV10-3 to TRBJ1-2; tentative D call: TRBD1 (5 bases). CDR1 and CDR2 from the germline V gene are ENHRY and SYGVKD. This CDR3 is 15 amino acids long. V lost 7 bases to trimming and J lost 2 bases, with 17 bases between them. The CDR3 nucleotides read TGTGCCATCACTGGCGGGAGGGGCCAGAACTATGGCTACACCTTC. It encodes CAITGGRGQNYGYTF.

V gene TRBV7-8 combines with J gene TRBJ2-7; D is possibly TRBD1 (5 bases). The CDR3 has 14 residues. The germline CDR1 and CDR2 sequences are SGHVS and FQNEAQ. Trimming shortened V by 4 bases and J by 1 base, and 11 bases separated the two germline ends. The CDR3 DNA sequence: TGTGCCAGCAGCTGGCGCAGGGATTCCTACGAGCAGTACTTC. It codes for CASSWRRDSYEQYF. Combining the CDR3 with reference TRBV7-8 and TRBJ2-7 gives the whole variable domain GAGVSQSPRYKVAKRGQDVALRCDPISGHVSLFWYQQALGQGPEFLTYFQNEAQLDKSGLPSDRFFAERPEGSVSTLKIQRTQQEDSAVYLCASSWRRDSYEQYFGPGTRLTVT.

This clone appeared once. The chain has TRBV7-8 and TRBJ2-1; 12 nucleotides line up with TRBD2. Germline V lookup: CDR1 SGHVS, CDR2 FQNEAQ. CDR3 size: 16 residues. Trimming at V came to 2 bases and at J to 8 bases, leaving 7 bases not matched to a gene. The CDR3 reads CASSLTATSGSDEQFF. In nucleotides, the CDR3 is TGTGCCAGCAGCTTAACGGCGACTAGCGGGAGCGATGAGCAGTTCTTC.

The chain employs TRBV18 and TRBJ1-2; TRBD1 matches at 7 bases. CDR1 KGHSH and CDR2 LQKENI come from the germline V gene. CDR3 length: 13 amino acids. J gave up 2 bases and V 5 bases, and 2 bases lay outside the gene matches. Here the CDR3 DNA reads TGTGCCAGCTCATCGGACAGGAACTATGGCTACACCTTC. It translates to CASSSDRNYGYTF.

The gene calls are TRBV5-1 and TRBJ2-7; 10 bases match TRBD2. The CDR3 extends over 16 amino acids. The germline V gene has CDR1 SGHRS and CDR2 YFSETQ. V was pared by 2 bases and J by 3 bases, with 8 bases of the junction left unmatched. This chain's CDR3 is CASSLSTGTSVYEQYF. The CDR3 coding sequence is TGCGCCAGCAGCTTATCTACCGGGACTAGCGTCTACGAGCAGTACTTC. The whole variable domain, remainder taken from reference TRBV5-1 and TRBJ2-7, is KAGVTQTPRYLIKTRGQQVTLSCSPISGHRSVSWYQQTPGQGLQFLFEYFSETQRNKGNFPGRFSGRQFSNSRSEMNVSTLELGDSALYLCASSLSTGTSVYEQYFGPGTRLTVT.

This rearrangement joins TRBV2 to TRBJ1-4; 9 nucleotides align to TRBD1. V dropped 11 bases and J dropped 8; count of bases not matched to a gene: 6. CDR3 length equals 12 residues. The V gene's germline CDR1 is SNHLY and CDR2 FYNNEI. The DNA of the CDR3 is TGTGCCGGGGGACAGGGAGGGGAAAAACTGTTTTTT. Translated: CAGGQGGEKLFF.

The sample holds one count of this clone. The chain combines TRBV24-1 with TRBJ2-2; TRBD1 matches 8 bases. The CDR3 is 16 amino acids. Germline trimming cut 4 bases from V and 5 bases from J; bases unmatched to any gene: 8. Germline CDR1 and CDR2: KGHDR and SFDVKD. The CDR3: CATSDPTGGRTGELFF. The CDR3 DNA follows: TGTGCCACCAGTGACCCAACAGGGGGACGGACCGGGGAGCTGTTTTTT.